This TCR beta chain was sequenced for a study of control samples from healthy donors and cancer patients. TCRdb's table, derived via immunoSEQ multiplex PCR, lists solely in-frame clones and lacks some. This table holds roughly 120,000 clones, approximately 88% found once. The CDR3 has 11 residues. CDR1 and CDR2 from the germline V gene are GTSNPN and SVGIG (reference sequence). Trimming pared 2 bases from V and 3 bases from J, leaving 3 bases between. Sequencing input: blood. This TCR was recovered from a man aged 35-49 years in good health. The chain is built from TRBV30 and TRBJ2-3; D call uncertain. CDR3 coding DNA: TGTGCCTGGAGTCGGACAGATACGCAGTATTTT. Its translation is CAWSRTDTQYF.